This entry lists 25 T cell receptor beta chains sequenced from one sample in a study of blood T cell repertoires in COVID-19. Sequenced by immunoSEQ multiplex PCR; TCRdb stores in-frame clones only, minus some. The sample lists hundreds of thousands of clones; 88% were seen once. Sample: peripheral blood. These receptors were collected from a woman in her 30s who had recovered from COVID-19.

This chain joins TRBV4-2 and TRBJ2-3; a possible D gene is TRBD2 (5 bases). The CDR3 is made up of 14 amino acids. Germline CDR1 reads LGHNA; CDR2 reads YNFKEQ. Trimming removed 5 bases from V and 6 bases from J, with 15 bases in between. The CDR3 DNA reads TGTGCCAGCAGCTCTCTTGGTGGCGGGGATACGCAGTATTTT. Its protein product is CASSSLGGGDTQYF.

This chain links TRBV6-6 with TRBJ1-2, with D perhaps matching TRBD1 (6 bases). The CDR3 contains 15 residues. Germline CDR1 is MNHNY and CDR2 is SVGAGI (reference sequence). The V end lost 0 bases, the J end lost 3 bases, and 11 bases lay between the germline ends. This CDR3 reads CASSYSVRTDYGYTF. The CDR3 coding sequence is TGTGCCAGCAGTTACTCTGTTCGGACAGACTATGGCTACACCTTC.

This clone was seen only once. The chain links TRBV7-6 to TRBJ2-1, with a weak D call TRBD2 (5 bases). The germline gives CDR1 SGHVS, CDR2 FNYEAQ. The CDR3 is 15 residues long. V lost 2 bases, J lost 0 bases, and 8 bases lay in between. The CDR3 reads CASSLHGSSYNEQFF. DNA of the CDR3: TGTGCCAGCAGCTTACATGGGAGCTCCTACAATGAGCAGTTCTTC.

The chain uses TRBV6-6 and TRBJ1-5; possibly TRBD1 for D (6 bases). The germline V gene has CDR1 MNHNY and CDR2 SVGAGI (reference sequence). Trimming took 5 bases from V and 2 from J, leaving 19 bases between them. CDR3 length: 17 residues. CDR3 amino acids: CASSLDSQSNRNQPQHF. The CDR3 DNA sequence: TGTGCCAGCAGTCTGGACAGCCAGAGTAATCGCAATCAGCCCCAGCATTTT.

The chain recombines TRBV5-1 with TRBJ1-4; D is possibly TRBD1 (6 bases). Looked up from germline, CDR1 is SGHRS and CDR2 is YFSETQ. The ends were cut back, 5 bases at V and 6 bases at J, with 14 bases in the middle. The CDR3 loop spans 14 amino acids. The CDR3, as DNA: TGCGCCAGCAGGTTCGGGACATCCGATGAAAAACTGTTTTTT. Residues: CASRFGTSDEKLFF.

The chain combines TRBV3-1 (or the pseudogene TRBV3-2) with TRBJ2-5; a weak D match, TRBD1 (6 bases). Deletions cut 4 bases from V and 5 bases from J, with 11 bases between. Looked up from germline, CDR1 is LGHDT and CDR2 is YNNKEL (reference sequence). The CDR3 is 13 residues long. The chain's CDR3 is CASSPGVRETQYF. Here the CDR3 DNA reads TGTGCCAGCAGCCCAGGGGTGCGGGAGACCCAGTACTTC.

The V gene is TRBV9, the J gene TRBJ1-5; D uncertain. Trimming removed 0 bases at V and 2 bases at J, with 9 bases between. Per the germline V gene, CDR1 is SGDLS and CDR2 is YYNGEE. CDR3 length: 15 amino acids. In DNA, the CDR3 is TGTGCCAGCAGCGTAGATCCTTCGGGCAATCAGCCCCAGCATTTT. The encoded protein is CASSVDPSGNQPQHF.

The J gene is TRBJ1-2, the V gene TRBV3-1 (or the pseudogene TRBV3-2); the D is unclear. This CDR3 has 16 residues. V was trimmed by 3 bases and J by 0 bases, leaving 14 bases between them. CDR1 is LGHDT, CDR2 YNNKEL, per germline (reference sequence). The DNA of the CDR3 is TGTGCCAGCAGCCAGGGCGGACTAATGGCTAACTATGGCTACACCTTC. Amino acids: CASSQGGLMANYGYTF.

The chain couples TRBV29-1 to TRBJ2-5, with 7 bases that match TRBD2. This CDR3 has 14 amino acids. Germline CDR1 is SQVTM and CDR2 is ANQGSEA. Trimming at V came to 4 bases and at J to 2 bases, leaving 7 bases not matched to a gene. As DNA, the CDR3 is TGCAGCGTTGTTCCCAGCGGGGTACAAGAGACCCAGTACTTC. This codes for CSVVPSGVQETQYF.

The rearrangement joins TRBV7-2 to TRBJ2-1, with D possibly TRBD2 on 6 matching bases. This CDR3 has 16 amino acids. CDR1 SGHTA and CDR2 FQGNSA come from the germline V gene. V lost 1 base and J lost 7, with 17 bases in between. The CDR3 nucleotides read TGTGCCAGCAGCTTAGTCTACAGCCTCGGGGGAAATGAGCAGTTCTTC. It translates to CASSLVYSLGGNEQFF.

The chain carries TRBV19 and TRBJ2-1; D not certain. The CDR3 is 13 amino acids. The germline V gene encodes CDR1 LNHDA and CDR2 SQIVND (reference sequence). Trimming took off 7 bases at V and 5 bases at J, with 12 bases between the two ends. The CDR3 DNA follows: TGTGCCAGTACCCCAGGTTGGGACAATGAGCAGTTCTTC. The encoded protein is CASTPGWDNEQFF. Full variable domain (remainder filled in from reference TRBV19 and TRBJ2-1): DGGITQSPKYLFRKEGQNVTLSCEQNLNHDAMYWYRQDPGQGLRLIYYSQIVNDFQKGDIAEGYSVSREKKESFPLTVTSAQKNPTAFYLCASTPGWDNEQFFGPGTRLTVL.

This clone appeared a few times. The chain combines TRBV9 with TRBJ2-1; the match to TRBD2 covers 11 bases. This CDR3 spans 16 amino acids. Germline values: CDR1 SGDLS, CDR2 YYNGEE. V was pared by 0 bases and J by 4 bases, with 3 bases of the junction left unmatched. The CDR3 DNA sequence: TGTGCCAGCAGCGTAGGAACTAGCGGGGGATACAATGAGCAGTTCTTC. It codes for CASSVGTSGGYNEQFF.

This chain joins TRBV5-1 and TRBJ2-3, with D hard to call. Trimming pared 0 bases from V and 0 bases from J, leaving 5 bases between. Germline V CDR1 and CDR2: SGHRS, YFSETQ. The CDR3 totals 14 residues. The CDR3: CASSLASSTDTQYF. The CDR3 bases are TGCGCCAGCAGCTTGGCCAGTAGCACAGATACGCAGTATTTT.

The gene calls are TRBV6-5 and TRBJ1-1, with 9 bases aligning to TRBD1. Germline values: CDR1 MNHEY, CDR2 SVGAGI. This CDR3 spans 14 amino acids. The V gene end was trimmed by 4 bases and the J gene end by 5 bases; junction bases not matched to a gene: 5. The CDR3 protein is CASSWDREGTEAFF. The CDR3 nucleotides read TGTGCCAGCAGTTGGGACAGGGAAGGGACTGAAGCTTTCTTT.

This clone appeared a few times. This chain uses TRBV7-2 with TRBJ1-5; no definite D call. There are 15 residues in the CDR3. V lost 2 bases to trimming and J lost 0 bases, with 8 bases between them. CDR1 and CDR2 from the germline V gene are SGHTA and FQGNSA. In nucleotides, the CDR3 is TGTGCCAGCAGCTTAAGTCAGGTTAGCAATCAGCCCCAGCATTTT. It encodes CASSLSQVSNQPQHF.

The rearrangement uses TRBV25-1 and TRBJ2-7, with TRBD1 identical over 7 bases. Germline lookup yields CDR1 MGHDK and CDR2 SYGVNS. The CDR3 extends over 14 amino acids. The ends lost 4 bases at V and 1 base at J; junction bases unmatched: 4. CDR3 loop: CASSVTGASYEQYF. In DNA, the CDR3 is TGTGCCAGCAGTGTAACAGGGGCTTCCTACGAGCAGTACTTC.

J is TRBJ2-7 and V is TRBV7-9; possible D gene TRBD2, 6 bases. The CDR3 extends over 15 amino acids. The V gene lost 5 bases and the J gene lost 2 bases, with 16 bases spanning the gap. Germline values: CDR1 SEHNR, CDR2 FQNEAQ (reference sequence). CDR3 in amino acids: CASSLIGRGTYEQYF. For the CDR3, the DNA is TGTGCCAGCAGCCTTATTGGGCGGGGCACCTACGAGCAGTACTTC.

The chain recombines TRBV14 with TRBJ1-1; tentatively, D is TRBD1 (6 bases). CDR3 length: 15 amino acids. Between the trimmed V and J ends, which lost 2 bases and 0 bases, there was a span of 10 bases. The germline CDR1 and CDR2 sequences are SGHDN and FVKESK. In DNA, the CDR3 is TGTGCCAGCAGCCAAAAGGGGGTCATGAACACTGAAGCTTTCTTT. It codes for CASSQKGVMNTEAFF.

The chain uses TRBV5-4 and TRBJ2-5, with TRBD1 matching 8 bases. The CDR3 loop spans 16 amino acids. From germline, CDR1 is SGHNT and CDR2 YYREEE (reference sequence). Trimming took 2 bases from V and 4 from J; bases not matched to a gene: 10. CDR3: CASSLSGTGQRETQYF. CDR3 in DNA: TGTGCCAGCAGCTTATCCGGGACAGGACAACGAGAGACCCAGTACTTC. Using reference TRBV5-4 and TRBJ2-5 for the parts outside the CDR3, the full variable domain is ETGVTQSPTHLIKTRGQQVTLRCSSQSGHNTVSWYQQALGQGPQFIFQYYREEENGRGNFPPRFSGLQFPNYSSELNVNALELDDSALYLCASSLSGTGQRETQYFGPGTRLLVL.

The chain is built from TRBV2 and TRBJ1-5; no definite D call. Germline V gene sequence: CDR1 SNHLY, CDR2 FYNNEI. This CDR3 has 18 residues. The V and J ends lost 2 bases and 0 bases respectively, with 17 bases between them. In DNA, the CDR3 is TGTGCCAGCAGTGAATTCTTACGGGGAACTTATAGCAATCAGCCCCAGCATTTT. Its translation is CASSEFLRGTYSNQPQHF. The entire variable domain, with the rest obtained from reference TRBV2 and TRBJ1-5, is as follows: EPEVTQTPSHQVTQMGQEVILRCVPISNHLYFYWYRQILGQKVEFLVSFYNNEISEKSEIFDDQFSVERPDGSNFTLKIRSTKLEDSAMYFCASSEFLRGTYSNQPQHFGDGTRLSIL.

This clone was recorded only once. The rearrangement uses TRBV15 and TRBJ1-2; D ambiguous. Trimming took off 0 bases at V and 4 bases at J, with 12 bases between the two ends. This CDR3 contains 15 residues. Germline V gene sequence: CDR1 LNHNV, CDR2 YYDKDF (reference sequence). CDR3 protein: CATSRDRVSGYGYTF. CDR3 sequence (DNA): TGTGCCACCAGCAGAGATCGTGTGAGCGGCTATGGCTACACCTTC. Full variable domain (missing parts from reference TRBV15 and TRBJ1-2): DAMVIQNPRYQVTQFGKPVTLSCSQTLNHNVMYWYQQKSSQAPKLLFHYYDKDFNNEADTPDNFQSRRPNTSFCFLDIRSPGLGDTAMYLCATSRDRVSGYGYTFGSGTRLTVV.

The chain recombines TRBV19 with TRBJ1-1; D is uncertain. Germline V gene sequence: CDR1 LNHDA, CDR2 SQIVND (reference sequence). Trimming took 7 bases from V and 2 from J, leaving 14 bases between them. The CDR3 consists of 14 residues. For the CDR3, the DNA is TGTGCCAGTATGCGGGAGCGCGGTAACACTGAAGCTTTCTTT. Residues: CASMRERGNTEAFF.

This rearrangement joins TRBV19 to TRBJ1-2, with D tentatively TRBD1 (6 bases). The CDR3 is made up of 13 amino acids. Germline loops: CDR1 LNHDA, CDR2 SQIVND (reference sequence). Trimming cost V 3 bases and J 4 bases, with 9 bases left between them. In DNA, the CDR3 is TGTGCCAGTAGTATCGGGACATTCTATGGCTACACCTTC. Protein sequence: CASSIGTFYGYTF.

The table lists this clone with a few counts. This chain joins TRBV10-3 and TRBJ1-1; weak D call: TRBD1 (6 bases). Germline V gives CDR1 ENHRY, CDR2 SYGVKD. This CDR3 is 14 amino acids long. With 9 bases removed from V and 3 bases from J, the gap between germline ends came to 17 bases. The CDR3 here is CAIRAGVSDTEAFF. The CDR3 nucleotides read TGTGCCATAAGGGCAGGGGTGTCGGACACTGAAGCTTTCTTT.

The chain is built from TRBV2 and TRBJ1-5; TRBD1 matches at 9 bases. V lost 2 bases, J lost 6 bases, and 8 bases stayed unmatched. The length of the CDR3 is 16 residues. CDR1 is SNHLY and CDR2 is FYNNEI in the germline V gene. The CDR3 sequence: CASSELMGQGSQPQHF. CDR3 nucleotides: TGTGCCAGCAGTGAATTGATGGGACAGGGTAGTCAGCCCCAGCATTTT.